This TCR beta chain was retrieved from a study of graft-versus-host responses after intestinal transplantation. Whole-study context: The whole recipient group had anti-thymocyte globulin induction followed by tacrolimus and steroids for about three years. Findings and caveats of the study: Detected in recipient marrow were GvH clones, some of which were first observed in ileum or blood. Allografts from individuals with graft-donor T cell macrochimerism displayed high graft-versus-host to host-versus-graft clonal ratios.

CDR3 length equals 14 residues. Per germline, CDR1 KGHSH and CDR2 LQKENI. With 3 bases removed from V and 3 bases from J, the gap between germline ends came to 11 bases. Clones were sequenced by immunoSEQ multiplex PCR, and TCRdb holds only the in-frame ones, with some missing. The table includes about 88,000 clones, 85% to 95% detected once. Concerning this clone: Its matching antigen is unknown.

Sequenced here: unstimulated CD4+ T cells sorted from spleen or lymph node cells, sampled before transplant. The receptor was derived from a human donor who was the organ donor for an intestinal transplant. V usage is TRBV18 and J usage is TRBJ2-5, with a weak D call TRBD1 (6 bases). CDR3 sequence reads: CASSPGTSEETQYF. The CDR3 coding sequence is TGTGCCAGCTCACCCGGGACATCTGAAGAGACCCAGTACTTC. The full variable domain, in which reference TRBV18 and TRBJ2-5 provide the parts outside the CDR3, is NAGVMQNPRHLVRRRGQEARLRCSPMKGHSHVYWYRQLPEEGLKFMVYLQKENIIDESGMPKERFSAEFPKEGPSILRIQQVVRGDSAAYFCASSPGTSEETQYFGPGTRLLVL.